These 28 T cell receptor beta chains share one sample of origin, sequenced in a study of cytomegalovirus exposure and HLA in healthy donors. The PCR had 60 Vbeta and 13 Jbeta primers. TCRdb's copy holds only in-frame clones and misses some; the assay was immunoSEQ multiplex PCR. The sample yields approximately 160,000 clones, approximately 77% seen once. The sequencing sample was made of PBMCs. These receptors were collected from a male donor in good health and CMV-seropositive.

The gene calls are TRBV4-1 and TRBJ2-7; D is perhaps TRBD2 (6 bases). V was pared by 3 bases and J by 3 bases, with 15 bases between. This CDR3 is built from 15 residues. Germline V gene lookup returns CDR1 MGHRA and CDR2 YSYEKL. The CDR3 loop reads CASSQGGTGVYEQYF. Written as DNA, the CDR3 is TGCGCCAGCAGCCAGGGCGGGACTGGAGTCTACGAGCAGTACTTC.

CDR3: CASSRRGGPASYEQYF. CDR3 bases: TGTGCCAGCAGCCGACGGGGGGGACCAGCGTCCTACGAGCAGTACTTC. The rearrangement links TRBV9 to TRBJ2-7, with 8 bases fitting TRBD2. V trimming: 4 bases; J trimming: 1 base; junction bases outside the gene matches: 10. Germline loops: CDR1 SGDLS, CDR2 YYNGEE. CDR3 length: 16 residues.

The rearrangement links TRBV2 to TRBJ2-3; the match to TRBD2 covers 8 bases. The CDR3 is made up of 15 amino acids. Germline CDR1 SNHLY, CDR2 FYNNEI. V shed 5 bases, J shed 5 bases, and the junction held 9 bases outside the gene matches. The CDR3 DNA reads as TGTGCCAGCAGTAACGCGGGACTAGTAGGAGATACGCAGTATTTT. This codes for CASSNAGLVGDTQYF.

The gene calls are TRBV6-1 and TRBJ2-3; D might be TRBD2 (5 bases). This CDR3 comprises 14 residues. From germline, CDR1 is MNHNS and CDR2 SASEGT. V was cut by 3 bases and J by 4 bases, with 11 bases left in between. The CDR3 sequence: CASSEMSRADTQYF. The CDR3 nucleotides are TGTGCCAGCAGTGAGATGTCGCGGGCAGATACGCAGTATTTT.

V usage is TRBV5-8 and J usage is TRBJ2-5; D not resolved. CDR1 and CDR2 (germline): SGHTS, YDEGEE. The CDR3 has 13 residues. Trimming removed 2 bases at V and 2 bases at J, with 7 bases between. The CDR3 DNA reads TGTGCCAGCAGCTTTAATCGGCAAGAGACCCAGTACTTC. It codes for CASSFNRQETQYF.

The chain recombines TRBV2 with TRBJ1-2, with unresolved D. The V gene lost 1 base and the J gene lost 7 bases, with 10 bases spanning the gap. The CDR3 totals 13 residues. In germline, CDR1 is SNHLY, CDR2 FYNNEI. CDR3: CASSEEWRGGYTF. The CDR3, as DNA: TGTGCCAGCAGTGAAGAGTGGAGAGGTGGCTACACCTTC.

About this clone: The same CDR3 arises from other DNA sequences in this sample as well. J is TRBJ2-1 and V is TRBV9, with D uncertain. The CDR3 spans 15 residues. The V gene's germline CDR1 is SGDLS and CDR2 YYNGEE. Trimming removed 3 bases at V and 0 bases at J, with 10 bases between. The CDR3: CASSERGSSYNEQFF. In DNA form, the CDR3 reads TGTGCCAGCAGCGAGAGAGGCAGCTCCTACAATGAGCAGTTCTTC.

Worth noting for this clone: The DNA is left out, because the CDR3 cannot be placed on it with certainty; the CDR3 is given as TCRdb lists it. The gene calls are TRBV5-6 and TRBJ1-2; the table names TRBD1, a call not compared with the DNA. From its first to its last residue, the CDR3 has 15 amino acids. The germline V gene has CDR1 SGHDT and CDR2 YYEEEE. The CDR3 reads CASSLVGTGAGRNTF.

The CDR3 sequence is CASKTDRGTDTQYF. The CDR3, as DNA: TGTGCCAGCAAAACCGACCGGGGCACAGATACGCAGTATTTT. The chain combines TRBV6-6 with TRBJ2-3; no firm D call. Germline V lookup: CDR1 MNHNY, CDR2 SVGAGI (reference sequence). The CDR3 sequence is 14 residues long. With 7 bases removed from V and 1 base from J, the gap between germline ends came to 12 bases.

This clone was seen once. V is TRBV30 and J is TRBJ1-5, with TRBD1 identical over 12 bases. There are 14 residues in the CDR3. Germline CDR1 and CDR2: GTSNPN and SVGIG (reference sequence). V lost 2 bases, J lost 7 bases, and 3 bases stayed unmatched. Written as DNA, the CDR3 is TGTGCCTGGAGTAAGGGACAGGGGGCACAGCCCCAGCATTTT. This gives the protein CAWSKGQGAQPQHF.

This chain joins TRBV11-2 and TRBJ2-1; 8 bases match TRBD1. The junction had 7 bases not matched to a gene; V was cut back by 5 bases and J by 1 base. The germline V gene encodes CDR1 SGHAT and CDR2 FQNNGV. CDR3 length: 16 amino acids. The CDR3 protein is CASSRTGSPSYNEQFF. CDR3 nucleotide sequence: TGTGCCAGCAGCCGGACAGGGTCGCCTTCCTACAATGAGCAGTTCTTC.

The chain employs TRBV7-2 and TRBJ1-2, with D possibly matching TRBD1 (5 bases). Germline V gene lookup returns CDR1 SGHTA and CDR2 FQGNSA. Trimming stripped 5 bases from V and 3 bases from J, with 16 bases between. The CDR3 contains 15 residues. CDR3 in DNA: TGTGCCAGCAGCGCCCGATGGGGGGGGTACTATGGCTACACCTTC. It encodes CASSARWGGYYGYTF.

CDR3 region: CASSIASGSYNEQFF. As DNA, the CDR3 is TGTGCCAGTAGTATCGCTAGCGGGTCTTACAATGAGCAGTTCTTC. The J gene is TRBJ2-1, the V gene TRBV19; 8 nucleotides match TRBD2. The CDR3 length is 15 residues. Germline V lookup: CDR1 LNHDA, CDR2 SQIVND (reference sequence). Trimming took 3 bases from V and 4 from J; bases not matched to a gene: 5.

V usage is TRBV5-4 and J usage is TRBJ2-3; D unclear. CDR1 and CDR2 (germline): SGHNT, YYREEE (reference sequence). V was clipped by 3 bases and J by 4 bases, with 6 bases between them. CDR3 length equals 12 residues. The CDR3 reads CASSSEADTQYF. Written as DNA, the CDR3 is TGTGCCAGCAGCTCCGAGGCAGATACGCAGTATTTT.

Only a few counts were recorded for this clone. The CDR3 DNA reads as TGTGCCAGCAGTACCGTGGACGGGACAGCTATGACCGGGGAGCTGTTTTTT. Amino acids: CASSTVDGTAMTGELFF. The chain uses TRBV2 and TRBJ2-2, with 7 bases identical to TRBD1. CDR3 size: 17 residues. V trimming: 5 bases; J trimming: 5 bases; junction bases outside the gene matches: 14. CDR1 and CDR2 (germline): SNHLY, FYNNEI. Supplemented by reference TRBV2 and TRBJ2-2, the full variable domain reads EPEVTQTPSHQVTQMGQEVILRCVPISNHLYFYWYRQILGQKVEFLVSFYNNEISEKSEIFDDQFSVERPDGSNFTLKIRSTKLEDSAMYFCASSTVDGTAMTGELFFGEGSRLTVL.

The chain joins TRBV18 to TRBJ1-1; TRBD1 aligns across 7 bases. CDR1 KGHSH and CDR2 LQKENI come from the germline V gene. Trimming at V came to 4 bases and at J to 0 bases, leaving 5 bases not matched to a gene. There are 15 residues in the CDR3. CDR3 DNA: TGTGCCAGCTCACGTTCGGGACAGATGAACACTGAAGCTTTCTTT. It is translated as CASSRSGQMNTEAFF.

The gene calls are TRBV29-1 and TRBJ2-1; TRBD2 aligns across 8 bases. Per the germline V gene, CDR1 is SQVTM and CDR2 is ANQGSEA. V lost 4 bases and J lost 2; bases outside the gene matches: 1. There are 13 residues in the CDR3. CDR3 region: CSVAGGPYNEQFF. The CDR3 DNA reads as TGCAGCGTTGCGGGGGGGCCCTACAATGAGCAGTTCTTC.

CDR3 in amino acids: CASMAGRAGAPLHF. CDR3 in DNA: TGTGCCAGCATGGCGGGCCGCGCTGGGGCACCCCTCCACTTT. The V and J genes are TRBV27 and TRBJ1-6; no firm D call. CDR1 is MNHEY and CDR2 is SMNVEV in the germline V gene (reference sequence). Deletions cut 7 bases from V and 11 bases from J, with 18 bases between. The CDR3 totals 14 residues.

The chain recombines TRBV2 with TRBJ1-5, with TRBD1 matching 10 bases. Germline V gene sequence: CDR1 SNHLY, CDR2 FYNNEI. Germline trimming cut 7 bases from V and 0 bases from J; bases unmatched to any gene: 27. This CDR3 has 23 residues. CDR3 loop: CASNPDPRTPGQGQFGSNQPQHF. DNA for the CDR3: TGTGCCAGCAATCCTGATCCCCGCACTCCGGGACAGGGGCAGTTCGGTAGCAATCAGCCCCAGCATTTT.

This sequence joins TRBV6-6 and TRBJ2-7, with 8 bases fitting TRBD2. V lost 2 bases and J lost 5; bases outside the gene matches: 8. The germline gives CDR1 MNHNY, CDR2 SVGAGI (reference sequence). CDR3 length: 15 amino acids. Here the CDR3 DNA reads TGTGCCAGCAGTTACGACCGGGGGGGCACAGACGAGCAGTACTTC. The encoded protein is CASSYDRGGTDEQYF.

The V gene is TRBV6-5, the J gene TRBJ2-5, with D possibly TRBD1 on 7 matching bases. Germline V lookup: CDR1 MNHEY, CDR2 SVGAGI. The ends were cut back, 8 bases at V and 4 bases at J, with 17 bases in the middle. The CDR3 spans 14 residues. The chain's CDR3 is CASAQEGAGETQYF. The CDR3 DNA is TGTGCCAGCGCCCAGGAGGGGGCGGGAGAGACCCAGTACTTC.

This clone was seen just once. V is TRBV25-1 and J is TRBJ2-5; TRBD1 matches 9 bases. This CDR3 comprises 17 residues. The J segment lost 1 base and the V segment lost 3 bases, leaving 9 bases of the junction unmatched. CDR1 and CDR2 from the germline V gene are MGHDK and SYGVNS. CDR3: CASSEGGQGWSQETQYF. The CDR3 DNA sequence: TGTGCCAGCAGTGAGGGGGGACAGGGTTGGAGCCAAGAGACCCAGTACTTC.

This clone was recorded only once. The V call is TRBV27, the J call TRBJ1-1; D is ambiguous. The CDR3 runs to 15 residues. Germline loops: CDR1 MNHEY, CDR2 SMNVEV (reference sequence). Trimming took off 5 bases at V and 5 bases at J, with 18 bases between the two ends. This CDR3 reads CASSPSRVIMTEAFF. The CDR3 DNA reads as TGTGCCAGCAGTCCATCCCGGGTCATAATGACTGAAGCTTTCTTT.

The V call is TRBV4-1, the J call TRBJ2-3, with 7 bases lining up with TRBD2. This CDR3 has 16 amino acids. V dropped 1 base and J dropped 3; count of bases not matched to a gene: 7. Germline values: CDR1 MGHRA, CDR2 YSYEKL. DNA of the CDR3: TGCGCCAGCAGCCAAGGAGGGCAGGGAGGGACAGATACGCAGTATTTT. Amino acid sequence: CASSQGGQGGTDTQYF.

The chain recombines TRBV6-5 with TRBJ2-3; weak D call: TRBD1 (5 bases). V was trimmed by 4 bases and J by 2 bases, leaving 16 bases between them. This CDR3 contains 16 residues. Germline values: CDR1 MNHEY, CDR2 SVGAGI. The CDR3 DNA sequence: TGTGCCAGCAGTTCCTGGCCGCCAGGGCCCACAGATACGCAGTATTTT. It specifies CASSSWPPGPTDTQYF.

V gene TRBV6-5 combines with J gene TRBJ1-2; no clear D. The germline gives CDR1 MNHEY, CDR2 SVGAGI. Trimming left V 7 bases short and J 8 bases short, with 14 bases between. The length of the CDR3 is 12 residues. CDR3 region: CASTSTESGYTF. In nucleotides, the CDR3 is TGTGCCAGCACCTCAACAGAGTCGGGCTACACCTTC.

The rearrangement uses TRBV15 and TRBJ1-3, with 7 positions matching TRBD1. The J segment lost 1 base and the V segment lost 0 bases, leaving 6 bases of the junction unmatched. This CDR3 comprises 17 residues. CDR1 and CDR2 from the germline V gene are LNHNV and YYDKDF (reference sequence). The CDR3 loop reads CATSREAGTASGNTIYF. DNA for the CDR3: TGTGCCACCAGCAGAGAAGCCGGGACAGCTTCTGGAAACACCATATATTTT.

The V gene is TRBV7-6, the J gene TRBJ2-1; D remains unclear. This CDR3 is built from 17 residues. Trimming pared 1 base from V and 0 bases from J, leaving 13 bases between. CDR1 and CDR2 from the germline V gene are SGHVS and FNYEAQ. The chain's CDR3 is CASSLGWRRRSYNEQFF. In DNA, the CDR3 is TGTGCCAGCAGCTTAGGGTGGCGCAGGCGCTCCTACAATGAGCAGTTCTTC.